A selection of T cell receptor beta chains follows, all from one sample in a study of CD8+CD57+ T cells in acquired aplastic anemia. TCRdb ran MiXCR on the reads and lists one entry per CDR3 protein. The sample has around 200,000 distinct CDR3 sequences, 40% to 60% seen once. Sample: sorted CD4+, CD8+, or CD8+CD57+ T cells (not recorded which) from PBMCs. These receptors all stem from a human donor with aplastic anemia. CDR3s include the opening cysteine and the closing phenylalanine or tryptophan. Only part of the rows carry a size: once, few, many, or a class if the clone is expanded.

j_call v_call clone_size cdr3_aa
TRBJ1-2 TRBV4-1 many CASSQPPRGVYGYTF
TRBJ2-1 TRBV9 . CASSVVEGLAGNNEQFF
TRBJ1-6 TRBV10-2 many CASRPLLGDNNSPLHF
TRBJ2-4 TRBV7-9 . CASSEGRAGENIQYF
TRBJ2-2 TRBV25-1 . CASSPRQRNTGELFF
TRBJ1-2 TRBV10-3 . CAIRRTLGDYGYTF
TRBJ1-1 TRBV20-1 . CSAIDRGTEPLF
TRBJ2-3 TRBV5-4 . CASSLLRFGNSTDTQYF
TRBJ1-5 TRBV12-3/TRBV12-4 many CASSRDTLSNQPQHF
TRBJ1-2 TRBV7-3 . CASSFPTGREPLVGYTF
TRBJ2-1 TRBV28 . CASSFQLASSYNEQFF
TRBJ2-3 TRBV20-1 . CSASGTAFTDTQYF
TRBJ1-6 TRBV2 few CATRTTGGHSPLHF
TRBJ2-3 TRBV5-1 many CASSLVGLAGSTDTQYF
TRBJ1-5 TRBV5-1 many CASSLTGQVNQPQHF
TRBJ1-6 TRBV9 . CASSEGQAVNSPLHF
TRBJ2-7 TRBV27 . CASRGLASSYEQYF
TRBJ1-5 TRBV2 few CASSPQGGQPQHF
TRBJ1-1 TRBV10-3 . CAVRSQMNTEAFF
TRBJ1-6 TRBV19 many CASMDSPLHF
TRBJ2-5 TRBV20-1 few CSAKELAAQETQYF
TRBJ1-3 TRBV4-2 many CASSPTGEPGNTIYF
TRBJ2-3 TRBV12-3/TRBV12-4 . CASSFEGGSTDTQYF
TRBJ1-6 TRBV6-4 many CASSQGFSNSPLHF
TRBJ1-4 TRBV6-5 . CAISETAYLGWFF
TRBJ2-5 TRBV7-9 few CASSLGGRENQYF
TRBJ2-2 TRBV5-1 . CASSLVGGELSF
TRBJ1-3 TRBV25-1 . CASSEGQTISGNTIYF
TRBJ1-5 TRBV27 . CASSTRIGKGEYSNQPQHF
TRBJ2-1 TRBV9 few CASSARLGSEQFF
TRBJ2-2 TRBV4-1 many CASSQEAAGANTGELFF
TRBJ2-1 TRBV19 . CASSIGQGNNEQFF
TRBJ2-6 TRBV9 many CASREGDRISGANVLTF
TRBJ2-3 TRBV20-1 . CSATDQIPGLRPITDTQYF
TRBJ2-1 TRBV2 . CASSLEVGGVDNELFF
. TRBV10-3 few CASMGRSYEQYF
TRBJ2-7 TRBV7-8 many CASSSPGQGGVEQYF
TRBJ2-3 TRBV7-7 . CASSSVGTDTQYF
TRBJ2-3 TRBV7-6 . CASSSQGKADTQYF
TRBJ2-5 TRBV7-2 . CASSPRGEQETQYF
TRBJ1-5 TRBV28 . CASSPPPRRAGNQPQHF
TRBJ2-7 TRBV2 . CASSDSTGDKQYF
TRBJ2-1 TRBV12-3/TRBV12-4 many CASSLRTRGHEQFF
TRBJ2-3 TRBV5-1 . CASSPGQGASNEQYF
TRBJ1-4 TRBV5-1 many CASSLETTNEKLFF
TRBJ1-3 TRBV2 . CASSERAGPLSGNTIYF
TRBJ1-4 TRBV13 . CASSLGSKDLFF
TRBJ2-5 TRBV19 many CASSIDSQGWETQYF